This is a list of T cell receptor beta chains from one sample in a study of Ad26.COV2.S vaccination and SARS-CoV-2 variants. Some clones are missing from TCRdb's copy, which holds only in-frame ones; the method was immunoSEQ multiplex PCR. Here the sample spans around 450,000 clones, 89% being singletons. The source was peripheral blood, collected in a trial of Ad26.COV2.S vaccine versus placebo. The receptors originated from a person aged 18-60 years who received the Ad26.COV2.S COVID-19 vaccine or a placebo. The CDR3 runs from the conserved cysteine through the conserved F or W. D genes are given only for firm matches. Not all rows give a size; the values are once, few, many and, for expanded clones, a class.

V	J	size	D	CDR3	DNA
TRBV9	TRBJ2-1	-	TRBD1	CASSARQGNQYNEQFF	TGTGCCAGCAGCGCGAGACAGGGGAATCAATACAATGAGCAGTTCTTC
TRBV21-1	TRBJ2-2	few	-	CASSGGTSGSANTGELFF	TGTGCCAGCAGCGGCGGGACTAGCGGGAGTGCGAACACCGGGGAGCTGTTTTTT
TRBV29-1	TRBJ1-1	-	TRBD1	CSVQDRGITEAFF	TGCAGCGTTCAGGACAGGGGGATCACTGAAGCTTTCTTT
TRBV7-9	TRBJ2-3	-	-	CASSLLPDTDTQYF	TGTGCCAGCAGCTTATTGCCCGACACAGATACGCAGTATTTT
TRBV7-2	TRBJ2-7	-	TRBD2	CASSPSGTSYYEQYF	TGTGCCAGCAGCCCCTCAGGGACTAGCTACTACGAGCAGTACTTC
TRBV19	TRBJ1-2	-	-	CASSFWDSRDGYTF	TGTGCCAGTAGTTTCTGGGACTCGCGGGATGGCTACACCTTC
TRBV20-1	TRBJ2-7	-	-	CSAEYGEQYF	TGCAGTGCTGAATACGGTGAGCAGTACTTC
TRBV4-2	TRBJ2-1	once	TRBD2	CASSRISGGALNEQFF	TGTGCCAGCAGCCGCATTAGCGGGGGGGCCTTGAATGAGCAGTTCTTC
TRBV7-3	TRBJ2-1	-	-	CASSLRGGGREQFF	TGTGCCAGCAGCTTAAGAGGCGGCGGAAGGGAGCAGTTCTTC
TRBV19	TRBJ1-2	-	-	CASSMPGPRIGYTF	TGTGCCAGTAGTATGCCGGGACCACGGATCGGCTACACCTTC
TRBV6-6	TRBJ1-2	-	-	CASSFGRSGDGYTF	TGTGCCAGCAGTTTTGGCCGCTCGGGGGATGGCTACACCTTC
TRBV11-2	TRBJ1-1	-	-	CASSALWNTEAFF	TGTGCCAGCAGCGCTCTGTGGAACACTGAAGCTTTCTTT
TRBV5-5	TRBJ1-6	few	-	CASSLWGSPLHF	TGTGCCAGCAGCTTGTGGGGTTCACCCCTCCACTTT
TRBV18	TRBJ2-2	-	-	CASRAENTGELFF	TGTGCCAGCAGGGCAGAGAACACCGGGGAGCTGTTTTTT
TRBV7-9	TRBJ2-3	-	-	CASSLFLGSTDTQYF	TGTGCCAGCAGCTTATTCCTGGGGAGCACAGATACGCAGTATTTT
TRBV28	TRBJ1-5	-	-	CASSSSYQPQHF	TGTGCCAGCAGTTCCTCTTATCAGCCCCAGCATTTT
TRBV5-1	TRBJ2-1	once	TRBD2	CASSLLAGGFYNEQFF	TGCGCCAGCAGCTTGTTAGCGGGGGGCTTTTACAATGAGCAGTTCTTC
TRBV5-4	TRBJ1-1	-	-	CASSFDGRTEAFF	TGTGCCAGCAGCTTCGATGGGCGAACTGAAGCTTTCTTT
TRBV4-1	TRBJ2-2	-	TRBD1	CASSQAPVGTGRTGELFF	TGCGCCAGCAGCCAAGCCCCCGTAGGGACAGGTCGCACCGGGGAGCTGTTTTTT
TRBV2	TRBJ1-2	many	-	CASIRTSDIYGYTF	TGTGCCAGCATACGGACTTCTGATATCTATGGCTACACCTTC
TRBV18	TRBJ2-6	once	TRBD2	CASSPGTTGANVLTF	TGTGCCAGCTCACCAGGGACTACTGGGGCCAACGTCCTGACTTTC
TRBV7-9	TRBJ1-2	-	-	CASSLSRVRNYGYTF	TGTGCCAGCAGCCTAAGCCGGGTCAGGAACTATGGCTACACCTTC
TRBV28	TRBJ1-5	-	TRBD1	CASSFRGQGDNQPQHF	TGTGCCAGCAGTTTCCGTGGACAGGGCGATAATCAGCCCCAGCATTTT
TRBV5-5	TRBJ2-5	-	TRBD2	CASSWLREGETQYF	TGTGCCAGCAGCTGGCTCAGGGAGGGGGAGACCCAGTACTTC
TRBV18	TRBJ2-1	-	TRBD2	CASSPLLAGVSYNEQFF	TGTGCCAGCTCACCACTACTAGCGGGAGTCTCCTACAATGAGCAGTTCTTC
TRBV5-4	TRBJ2-4	-	-	CASSFTGGAEGGQYF	TGTGCCAGCAGCTTTACTGGGGGGGCGGAGGGCGGTCAGTACTTC
TRBV18	TRBJ2-1	-	-	CASSPQGSSYNEQFF	TGTGCCAGCTCACCGCAGGGTAGCTCCTACAATGAGCAGTTCTTC
TRBV28	TRBJ1-1	-	-	CASSLSNTEAFF	TGTGCCAGCAGTTTATCAAACACTGAAGCTTTCTTT
TRBV6-8	TRBJ2-2	-	-	CASSHHRAHTGELFF	TGTGCCAGCAGTCACCACCGTGCCCACACCGGGGAGCTGTTTTTT
TRBV4-2	TRBJ2-3	-	-	CASSQDRAGRDTQYF	TGTGCCAGCAGCCAAGATCGGGCAGGGAGGGATACGCAGTATTTT
TRBV28	TRBJ2-1	-	-	CASSPYHGTYNEQFF	TGTGCCAGCAGTCCATATCACGGGACTTACAATGAGCAGTTCTTC
TRBV6-5	TRBJ2-5	-	-	CASSYSGPGTQETQYF	TGTGCCAGCAGTTACTCGGGGCCAGGAACTCAAGAGACCCAGTACTTC
TRBV30	TRBJ1-4	-	-	CASRNSFNEKLFF	TGTGCCTCTCGGAACTCTTTTAATGAAAAACTGTTTTTT
TRBV6-1	TRBJ2-1	-	-	CASSEAGRKNNEQFF	TGTGCCAGCAGTGAAGCGGGTAGGAAGAACAATGAGCAGTTCTTC
TRBV5-4	TRBJ2-1	-	TRBD2	CASSGRGSGPYNEQFF	TGTGCCAGCAGCGGGCGCGGGAGCGGGCCCTACAATGAGCAGTTCTTC
TRBV19	TRBJ2-5	-	-	CASSIGAEETQYF	TGTGCCAGTAGTATAGGGGCAGAAGAGACCCAGTACTTC
TRBV15	TRBJ1-2	-	-	CATSRDPIGGNGYTF	TGTGCCACCAGCAGAGATCCTATTGGGGGGAATGGCTACACCTTC
TRBV7-3	TRBJ2-3	-	TRBD2	CASSSTASGGYTDTQYF	TGTGCCAGCAGCTCCACTGCTAGCGGGGGGTACACAGATACGCAGTATTTT
TRBV5-6	TRBJ1-5	once	-	CASSPGADQPQHF	TGTGCCAGCAGCCCCGGGGCCGATCAGCCCCAGCATTTT
TRBV4-3	TRBJ1-1	once	TRBD1	CASSLGTGGHVTEAFF	TGCGCCAGCAGCCTCGGGACAGGGGGCCATGTCACTGAAGCTTTCTTT
TRBV7-8	TRBJ2-3	-	-	CASSHYRATQYF	TGTGCCAGCAGCCACTACAGGGCTACGCAGTATTTT
TRBV3-1/TRBV3-2	TRBJ1-3	-	-	CASSQRGSGNTIYF	TGTGCCAGCAGCCAAAGAGGCTCTGGAAACACCATATATTTT
TRBV7-6	TRBJ2-2	-	-	CASSLSGNPGELFF	TGTGCCAGCAGCTTATCCGGGAACCCCGGGGAGCTGTTTTTT
TRBV28	TRBJ1-1	-	TRBD1	CASNRDRGTEAFF	TGTGCCAGCAATCGGGACAGGGGAACTGAAGCTTTCTTT
TRBV20-1	TRBJ2-5	-	-	CSASPKDFQETQYF	TGCAGTGCTAGTCCTAAAGACTTTCAAGAGACCCAGTACTTC
TRBV5-1	TRBJ2-1	once	TRBD1	CASTRRGGQGIDEQFF	TGCGCCAGCACCCGCCGAGGCGGACAGGGGATCGATGAGCAGTTCTTC
TRBV7-2	TRBJ2-1	-	TRBD2	CANQRDAYNEQFF	TGTGCCAACCAGCGGGACGCCTACAATGAGCAGTTCTTC